This entry concerns a single T cell receptor (beta chain). There is no known antigen for this receptor. No much larger clonotype is one base removed from it; base qualities were not supplied. Another Seattle source contributed samples from volunteer blood donors who had recovered from COVID-19. The collaborating institutions used their own protocols to collect whole blood in K2EDTA tubes. For TCRbeta analysis, collaborators shipped samples as frozen whole blood, isolated PBMCs, or DNA extracted from either of those sample types. The immunoSEQ Assay, a bias-controlled multiplex PCR, was used to amplify TCRbeta CDR3 regions from genomic DNA. For the original study's pipeline: Nucleated cell counts per sample were estimated from amplification of reference gene primers within the assay. To quantify the absolute abundance of each unique TCRbeta CDR3 rearrangement, sequence reads were collapsed and filtered. For each sample, productive Simpson clonality was calculated as the square root of Simpson's diversity index over productive rearrangements. TCRdb re-hosts the immuneACCESS table, in-frame sequences only. Its copies lack some clones; in the studies checked, an unresolved V gene accounts for under half of them, and the cause for the rest is not known. D and trimming come from the DNA, and the V and J calls and clone size come from that table. In all, the sample holds approximately 220,000 clones, and 70% to 90% of those were seen once. Roughly 2.6% of the sample goes to the ten largest clones.

The sample originates from a study of blood T cell repertoires in COVID-19 (dated by TCRdb to the early 2020s). At the level of the whole study: The collaborator samples originated in the United States, Italy and Spain and spanned the acute and convalescent phases of COVID-19. The material from the prospective study consisted of cDNA or gDNA derived from T cells, B-cell-depleted T cells, or PBMCs. Deeply sampled blood TCRbeta repertoires from subjects exposed to, actively infected with, or recovered from COVID-19 were included in the dataset. The repertoires were released in a freely available public database intended as a resource for research on the immune response to SARS-CoV-2. Samples were obtained from the ongoing ImmuneRACE study (first 160 participants) and from some 1,300 subjects provided by 6 global collaborators. Nearly every sample came with metadata listing a de-identified subject ID, COVID-19 status, age in years and sex. HLA class I and class II types, where available, came from metadata supplied by the sample provider rather than from assay-based typing.

The germline V gene provides CDR1 LGHNA and CDR2 YNFKEQ. V gives up 0 bases and J gives up 2 bases, and the segment between their germline ends measures 19 bases. The CDR3, cysteine through phenylalanine, is 18 amino acids long. The retained sequence is limited to the CDR3, 54 bases, with the frame set at the first base. Study-wide conclusions, independent of this receptor: Clinical and demographic metadata were provided uncurated, with the amount varying by source and participant.

The specimen was peripheral blood. The chain is encoded by TRBV4-2 joined to TRBJ1-2; TRBD1 is a possible D gene, resting on 5 matching bases. This TCR was sampled from a man over 45 who had recovered from COVID-19. In nucleotide form, the sequence is TGTGCCAGCAGCCAAGAGATAGAACTGGGGGGAATCAACTATGGCTACACCTTC. Protein translation: CASSQEIELGGINYGYTF.